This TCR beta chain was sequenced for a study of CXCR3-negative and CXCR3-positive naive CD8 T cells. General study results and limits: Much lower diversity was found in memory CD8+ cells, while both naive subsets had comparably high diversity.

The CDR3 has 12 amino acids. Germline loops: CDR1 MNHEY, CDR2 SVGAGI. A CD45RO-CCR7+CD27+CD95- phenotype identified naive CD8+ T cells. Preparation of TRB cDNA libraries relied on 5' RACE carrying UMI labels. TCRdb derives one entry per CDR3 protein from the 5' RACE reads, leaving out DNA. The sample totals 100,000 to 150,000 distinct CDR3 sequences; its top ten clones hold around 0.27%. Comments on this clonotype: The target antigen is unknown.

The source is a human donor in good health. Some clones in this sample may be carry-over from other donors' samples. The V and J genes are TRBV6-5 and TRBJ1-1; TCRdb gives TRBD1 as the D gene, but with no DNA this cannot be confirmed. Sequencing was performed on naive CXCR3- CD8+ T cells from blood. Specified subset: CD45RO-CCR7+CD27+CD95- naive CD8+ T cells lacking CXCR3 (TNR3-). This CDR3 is CASRTDREEAFF.